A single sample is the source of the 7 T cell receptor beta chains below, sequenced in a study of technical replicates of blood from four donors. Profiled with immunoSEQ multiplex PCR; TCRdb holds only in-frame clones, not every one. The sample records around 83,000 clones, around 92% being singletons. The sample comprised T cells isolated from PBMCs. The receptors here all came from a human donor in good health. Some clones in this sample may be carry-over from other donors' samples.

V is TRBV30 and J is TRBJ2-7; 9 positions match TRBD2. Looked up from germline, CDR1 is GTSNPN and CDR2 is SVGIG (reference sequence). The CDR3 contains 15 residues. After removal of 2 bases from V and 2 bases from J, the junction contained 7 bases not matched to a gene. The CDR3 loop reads CAWSLSGLATYEQYF. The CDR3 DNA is TGTGCCTGGAGTCTCTCCGGACTAGCGACCTACGAGCAGTACTTC.

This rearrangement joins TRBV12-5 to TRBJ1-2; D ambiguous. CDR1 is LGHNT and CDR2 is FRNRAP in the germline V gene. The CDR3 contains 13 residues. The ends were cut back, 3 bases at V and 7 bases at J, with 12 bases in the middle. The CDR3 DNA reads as TGTGCTAGTGGTTTCGCACAGTCTCTTGGCTACACCTTC. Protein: CASGFAQSLGYTF. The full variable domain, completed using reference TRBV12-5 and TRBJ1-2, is DARVTQTPRHKVTEMGQEVTMRCQPILGHNTVFWYRQTMMQGLELLAYFRNRAPLDDSGMPKDRFSAEMPDATLATLKIQPSEPRDSAVYFCASGFAQSLGYTFGSGTRLTVV.

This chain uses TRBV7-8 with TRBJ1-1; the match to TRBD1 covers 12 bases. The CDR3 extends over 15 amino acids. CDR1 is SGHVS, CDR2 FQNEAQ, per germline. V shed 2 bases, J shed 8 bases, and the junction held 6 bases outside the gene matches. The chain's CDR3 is CASSLLRDRGQEAFF. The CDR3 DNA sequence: TGTGCCAGCAGCTTACTCCGGGACAGGGGGCAAGAAGCTTTCTTT.

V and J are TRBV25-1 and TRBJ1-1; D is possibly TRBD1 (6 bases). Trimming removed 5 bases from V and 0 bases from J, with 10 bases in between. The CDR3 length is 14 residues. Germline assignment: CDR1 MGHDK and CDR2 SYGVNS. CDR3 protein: CASSLTGLNTEAFF. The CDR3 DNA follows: TGTGCCAGCAGTCTCACAGGGCTGAACACTGAAGCTTTCTTT.

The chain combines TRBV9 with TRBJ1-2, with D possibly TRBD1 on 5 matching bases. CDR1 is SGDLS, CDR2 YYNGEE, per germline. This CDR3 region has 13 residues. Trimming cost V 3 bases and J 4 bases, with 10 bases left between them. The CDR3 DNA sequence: TGTGCCAGCAGCGGTTCAGGGTTCTATGGCTACACCTTC. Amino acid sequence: CASSGSGFYGYTF.

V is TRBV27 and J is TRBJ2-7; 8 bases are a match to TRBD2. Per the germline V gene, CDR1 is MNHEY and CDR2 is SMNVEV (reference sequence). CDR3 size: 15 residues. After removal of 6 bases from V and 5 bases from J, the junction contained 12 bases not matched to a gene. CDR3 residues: CASSRQGLESHEQYF. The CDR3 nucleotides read TGTGCCAGCAGCCGCCAGGGACTAGAGTCCCACGAGCAGTACTTC.

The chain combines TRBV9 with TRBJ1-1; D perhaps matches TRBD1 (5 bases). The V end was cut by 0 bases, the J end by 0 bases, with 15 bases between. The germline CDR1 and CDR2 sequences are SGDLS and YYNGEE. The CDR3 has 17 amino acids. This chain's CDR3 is CASSVDRGLLMNTEAFF. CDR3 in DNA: TGTGCCAGCAGCGTAGACCGGGGACTGCTCATGAACACTGAAGCTTTCTTT. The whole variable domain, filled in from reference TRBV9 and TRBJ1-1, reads DSGVTQTPKHLITATGQRVTLRCSPRSGDLSVYWYQQSLDQGLQFLIQYYNGEERAKGNILERFSAQQFPDLHSELNLSSLELGDSALYFCASSVDRGLLMNTEAFFGQGTRLTVV.